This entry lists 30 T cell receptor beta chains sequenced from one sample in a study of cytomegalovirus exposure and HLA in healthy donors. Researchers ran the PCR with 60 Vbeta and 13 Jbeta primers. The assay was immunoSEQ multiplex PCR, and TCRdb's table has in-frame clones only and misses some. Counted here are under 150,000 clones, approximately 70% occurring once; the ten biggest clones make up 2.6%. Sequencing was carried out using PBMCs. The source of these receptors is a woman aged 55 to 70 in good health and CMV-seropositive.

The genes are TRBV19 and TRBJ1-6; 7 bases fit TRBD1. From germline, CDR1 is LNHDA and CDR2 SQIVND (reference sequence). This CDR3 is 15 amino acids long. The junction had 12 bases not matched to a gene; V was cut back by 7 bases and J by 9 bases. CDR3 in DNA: TGTGCCAGTACCACGGGTAGGGGGCAACGTTCACCCCTCCACTTT. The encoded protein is CASTTGRGQRSPLHF.

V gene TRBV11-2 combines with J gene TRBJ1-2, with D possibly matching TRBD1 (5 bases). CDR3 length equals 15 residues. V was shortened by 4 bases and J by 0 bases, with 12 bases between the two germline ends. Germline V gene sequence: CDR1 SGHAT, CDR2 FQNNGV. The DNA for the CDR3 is TGTGCCAGCAGCTCCTTCCGGGACTCTAACTATGGCTACACCTTC. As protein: CASSSFRDSNYGYTF.

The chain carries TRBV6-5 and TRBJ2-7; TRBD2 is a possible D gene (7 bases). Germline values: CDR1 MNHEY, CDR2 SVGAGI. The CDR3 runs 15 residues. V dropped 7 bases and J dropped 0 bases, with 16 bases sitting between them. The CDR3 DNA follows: TGTGCCAGCACCCTGGGGGGGGCGAGCTCCTACGAGCAGTACTTC. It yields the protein CASTLGGASSYEQYF.

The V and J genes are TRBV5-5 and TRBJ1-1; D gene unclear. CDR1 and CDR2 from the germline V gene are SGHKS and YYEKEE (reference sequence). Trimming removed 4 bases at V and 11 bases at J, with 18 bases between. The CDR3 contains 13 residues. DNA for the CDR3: TGTGCCAGCAGCCCCGAATTAGCGGTTCGGGCTTTCTTT. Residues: CASSPELAVRAFF.

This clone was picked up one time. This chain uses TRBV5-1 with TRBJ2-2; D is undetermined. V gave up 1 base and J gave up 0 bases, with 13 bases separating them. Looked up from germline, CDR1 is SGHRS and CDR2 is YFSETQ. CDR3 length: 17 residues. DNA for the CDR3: TGCGCCAGCAGCTTGCCCCTCGACGGAGCGAACACCGGGGAGCTGTTTTTT. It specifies CASSLPLDGANTGELFF.

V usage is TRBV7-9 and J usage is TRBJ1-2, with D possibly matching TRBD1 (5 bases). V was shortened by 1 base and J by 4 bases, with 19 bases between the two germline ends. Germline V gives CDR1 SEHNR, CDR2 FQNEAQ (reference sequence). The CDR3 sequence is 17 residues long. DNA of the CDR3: TGTGCCAGCAGCTTAGGATCGGGAGGGACGGTTGGCTATGGCTACACCTTC. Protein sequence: CASSLGSGGTVGYGYTF.

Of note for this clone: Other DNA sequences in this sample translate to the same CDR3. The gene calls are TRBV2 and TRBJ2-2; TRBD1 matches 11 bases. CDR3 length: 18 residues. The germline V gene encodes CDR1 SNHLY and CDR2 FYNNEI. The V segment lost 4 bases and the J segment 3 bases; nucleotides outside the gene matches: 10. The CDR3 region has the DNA TGTGCCAGCAGTGTTCAGGGACAGGGGGTGCGGTACACCGGGGAGCTGTTTTTT. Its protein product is CASSVQGQGVRYTGELFF. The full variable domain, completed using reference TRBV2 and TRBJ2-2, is EPEVTQTPSHQVTQMGQEVILRCVPISNHLYFYWYRQILGQKVEFLVSFYNNEISEKSEIFDDQFSVERPDGSNFTLKIRSTKLEDSAMYFCASSVQGQGVRYTGELFFGEGSRLTVL.

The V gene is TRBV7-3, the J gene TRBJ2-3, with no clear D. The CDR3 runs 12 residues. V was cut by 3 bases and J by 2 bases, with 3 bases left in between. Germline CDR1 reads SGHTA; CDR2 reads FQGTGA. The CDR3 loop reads CASSFLTDTQYF. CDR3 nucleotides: TGTGCCAGCAGCTTCCTCACAGATACGCAGTATTTT.

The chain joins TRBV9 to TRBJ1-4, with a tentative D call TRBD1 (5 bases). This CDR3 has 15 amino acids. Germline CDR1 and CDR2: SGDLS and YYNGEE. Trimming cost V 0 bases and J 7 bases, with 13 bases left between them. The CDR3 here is CASSVAGGRLEKLFF. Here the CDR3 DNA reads TGTGCCAGCAGCGTAGCTGGGGGGAGGCTTGAAAAACTGTTTTTT.

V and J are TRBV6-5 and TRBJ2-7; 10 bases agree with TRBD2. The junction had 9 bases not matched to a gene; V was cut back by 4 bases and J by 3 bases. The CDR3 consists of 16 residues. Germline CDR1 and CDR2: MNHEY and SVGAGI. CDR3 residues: CASSFPRVAGGYEQYF. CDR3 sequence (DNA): TGTGCCAGCAGTTTTCCCAGGGTAGCGGGGGGCTACGAGCAGTACTTC.

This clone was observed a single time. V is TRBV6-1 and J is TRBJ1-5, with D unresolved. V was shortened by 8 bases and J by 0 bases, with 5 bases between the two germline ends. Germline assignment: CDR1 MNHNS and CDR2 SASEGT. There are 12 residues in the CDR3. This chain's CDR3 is CASAYSNQPQHF. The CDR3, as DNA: TGTGCCAGCGCCTATAGCAATCAGCCCCAGCATTTT.

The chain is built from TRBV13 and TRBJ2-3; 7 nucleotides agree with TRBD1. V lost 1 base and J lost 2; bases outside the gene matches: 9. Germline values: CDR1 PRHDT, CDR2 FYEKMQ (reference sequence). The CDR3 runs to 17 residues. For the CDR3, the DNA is TGTGCCAGCAGCTTAGTTAAGGGGACAGTTGACACAGATACGCAGTATTTT. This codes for CASSLVKGTVDTDTQYF.

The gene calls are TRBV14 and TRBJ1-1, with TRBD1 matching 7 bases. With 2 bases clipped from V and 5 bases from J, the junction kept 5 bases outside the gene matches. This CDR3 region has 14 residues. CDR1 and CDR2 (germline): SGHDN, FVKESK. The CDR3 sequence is CASSQRGRKTEAFF. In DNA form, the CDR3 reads TGTGCCAGCAGCCAAAGGGGGCGGAAGACTGAAGCTTTCTTT. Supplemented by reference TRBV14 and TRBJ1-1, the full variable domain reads EAGVTQFPSHSVIEKGQTVTLRCDPISGHDNLYWYRRVMGKEIKFLLHFVKESKQDESGMPNNRFLAERTGGTYSTLKVQPAELEDSGVYFCASSQRGRKTEAFFGQGTRLTVV.

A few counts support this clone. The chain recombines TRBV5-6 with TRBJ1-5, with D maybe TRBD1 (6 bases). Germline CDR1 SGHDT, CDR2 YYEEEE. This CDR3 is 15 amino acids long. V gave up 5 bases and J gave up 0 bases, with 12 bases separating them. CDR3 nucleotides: TGTGCCAGCAGTAGTTTGACAGGTAGCAATCAGCCCCAGCATTTT. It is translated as CASSSLTGSNQPQHF.

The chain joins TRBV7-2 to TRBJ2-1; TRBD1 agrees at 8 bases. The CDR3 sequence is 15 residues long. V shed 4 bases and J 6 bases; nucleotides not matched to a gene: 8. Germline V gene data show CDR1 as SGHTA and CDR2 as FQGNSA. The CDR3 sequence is CASSSRQGYSNEQFF. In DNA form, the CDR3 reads TGTGCCAGCAGCTCAAGACAGGGGTACAGCAATGAGCAGTTCTTC.

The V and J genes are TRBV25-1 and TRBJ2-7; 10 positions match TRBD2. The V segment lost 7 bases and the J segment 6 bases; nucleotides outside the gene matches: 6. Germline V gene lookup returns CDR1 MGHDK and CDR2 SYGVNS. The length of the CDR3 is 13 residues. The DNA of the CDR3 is TGTGCCAGCACCGGGACTAGCGCCGGCGAGCAGTACTTC. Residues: CASTGTSAGEQYF.

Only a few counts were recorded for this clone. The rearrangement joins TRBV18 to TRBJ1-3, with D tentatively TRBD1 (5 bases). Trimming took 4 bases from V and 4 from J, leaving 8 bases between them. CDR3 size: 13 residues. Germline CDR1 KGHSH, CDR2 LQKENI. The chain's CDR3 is CASSQGSGNTIYF. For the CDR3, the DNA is TGTGCCAGCTCACAGGGGTCCGGAAACACCATATATTTT.

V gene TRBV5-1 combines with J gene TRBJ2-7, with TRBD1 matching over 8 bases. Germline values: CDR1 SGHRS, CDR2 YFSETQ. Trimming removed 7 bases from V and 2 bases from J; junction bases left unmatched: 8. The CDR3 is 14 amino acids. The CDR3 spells CASASGTGPYEQYF. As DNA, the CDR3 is TGCGCCAGCGCCTCCGGGACAGGACCCTACGAGCAGTACTTC. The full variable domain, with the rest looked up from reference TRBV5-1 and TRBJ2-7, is KAGVTQTPRYLIKTRGQQVTLSCSPISGHRSVSWYQQTPGQGLQFLFEYFSETQRNKGNFPGRFSGRQFSNSRSEMNVSTLELGDSALYLCASASGTGPYEQYFGPGTRLTVT.

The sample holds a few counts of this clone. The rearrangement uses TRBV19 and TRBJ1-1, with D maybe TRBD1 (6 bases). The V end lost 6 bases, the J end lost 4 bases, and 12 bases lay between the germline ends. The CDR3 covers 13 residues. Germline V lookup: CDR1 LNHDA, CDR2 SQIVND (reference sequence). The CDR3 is CASRQGIFTEAFF. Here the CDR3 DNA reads TGTGCCAGTAGACAGGGAATTTTCACTGAAGCTTTCTTT.

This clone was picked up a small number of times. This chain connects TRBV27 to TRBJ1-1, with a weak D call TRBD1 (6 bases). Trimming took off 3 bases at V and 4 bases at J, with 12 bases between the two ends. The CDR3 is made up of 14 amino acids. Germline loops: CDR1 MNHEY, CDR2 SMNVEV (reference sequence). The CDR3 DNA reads TGTGCCAGCAGTTTTGGGGGCTCCGGCACTGAAGCTTTCTTT. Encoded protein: CASSFGGSGTEAFF.

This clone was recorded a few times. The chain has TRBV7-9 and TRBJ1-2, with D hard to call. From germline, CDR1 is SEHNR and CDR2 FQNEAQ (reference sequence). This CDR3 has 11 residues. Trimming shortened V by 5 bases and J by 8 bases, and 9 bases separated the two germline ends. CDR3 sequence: CASSQVGGYTF. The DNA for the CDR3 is TGTGCCAGCAGCCAGGTCGGCGGCTACACCTTC.

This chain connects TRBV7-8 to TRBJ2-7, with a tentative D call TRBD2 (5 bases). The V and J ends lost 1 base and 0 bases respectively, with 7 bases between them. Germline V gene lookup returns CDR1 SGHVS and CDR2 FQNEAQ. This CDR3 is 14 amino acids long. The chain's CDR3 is CASSLDGSSYEQYF. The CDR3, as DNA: TGTGCCAGCAGCTTAGATGGGAGCTCCTACGAGCAGTACTTC. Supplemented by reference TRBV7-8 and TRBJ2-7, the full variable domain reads GAGVSQSPRYKVAKRGQDVALRCDPISGHVSLFWYQQALGQGPEFLTYFQNEAQLDKSGLPSDRFFAERPEGSVSTLKIQRTQQEDSAVYLCASSLDGSSYEQYFGPGTRLTVT.

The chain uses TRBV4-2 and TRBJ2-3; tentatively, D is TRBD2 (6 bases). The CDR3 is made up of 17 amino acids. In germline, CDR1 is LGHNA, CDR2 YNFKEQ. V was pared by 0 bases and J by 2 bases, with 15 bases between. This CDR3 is CASSQEGRGTHTDTQYF. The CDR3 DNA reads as TGTGCCAGCAGCCAAGAGGGGCGCGGGACCCACACAGATACGCAGTATTTT.

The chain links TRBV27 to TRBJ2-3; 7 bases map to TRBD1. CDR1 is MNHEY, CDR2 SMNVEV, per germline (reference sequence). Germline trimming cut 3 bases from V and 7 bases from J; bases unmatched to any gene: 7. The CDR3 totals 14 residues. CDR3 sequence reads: CASSFIQTGNTQYF. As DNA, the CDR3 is TGTGCCAGCAGTTTTATCCAGACAGGGAATACGCAGTATTTT.

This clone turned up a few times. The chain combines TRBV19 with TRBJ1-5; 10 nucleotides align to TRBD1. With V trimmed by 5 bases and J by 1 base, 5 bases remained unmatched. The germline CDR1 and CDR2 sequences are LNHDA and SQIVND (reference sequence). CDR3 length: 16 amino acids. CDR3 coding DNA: TGTGCCAGTAGTCCCCGGGACAGGGGCAGCAATCAGCCCCAGCATTTT. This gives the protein CASSPRDRGSNQPQHF.

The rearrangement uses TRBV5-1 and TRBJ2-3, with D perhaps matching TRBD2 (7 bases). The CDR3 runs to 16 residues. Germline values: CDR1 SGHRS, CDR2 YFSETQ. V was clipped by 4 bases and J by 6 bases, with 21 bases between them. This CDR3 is CASSTWDSRGADTQYF. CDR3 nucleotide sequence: TGCGCCAGCAGCACCTGGGACTCCCGGGGGGCTGATACGCAGTATTTT.

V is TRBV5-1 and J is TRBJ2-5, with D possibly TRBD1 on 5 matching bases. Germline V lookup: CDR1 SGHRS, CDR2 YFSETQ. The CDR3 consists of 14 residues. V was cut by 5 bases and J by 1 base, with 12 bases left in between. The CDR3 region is CASRSMTAQETQYF. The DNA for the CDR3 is TGCGCCAGCAGGTCAATGACAGCCCAAGAGACCCAGTACTTC.

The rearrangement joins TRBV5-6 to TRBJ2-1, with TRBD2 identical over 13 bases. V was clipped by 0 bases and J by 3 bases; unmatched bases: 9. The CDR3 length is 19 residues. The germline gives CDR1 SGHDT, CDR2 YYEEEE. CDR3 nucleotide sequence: TGTGCCAGCAGCTTGGGGTTAACTAGCGGGGGGGCGGTCTACAATGAGCAGTTCTTC. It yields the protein CASSLGLTSGGAVYNEQFF.

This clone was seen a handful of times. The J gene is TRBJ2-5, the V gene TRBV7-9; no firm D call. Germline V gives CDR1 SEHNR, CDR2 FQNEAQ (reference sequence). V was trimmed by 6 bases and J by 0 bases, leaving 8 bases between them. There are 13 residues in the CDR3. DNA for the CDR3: TGTGCCAGCAGTTCGCAGTACCAAGAGACCCAGTACTTC. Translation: CASSSQYQETQYF.

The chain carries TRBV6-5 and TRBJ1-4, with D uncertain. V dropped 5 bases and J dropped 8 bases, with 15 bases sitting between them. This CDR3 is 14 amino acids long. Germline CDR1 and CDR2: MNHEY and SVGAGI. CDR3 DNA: TGTGCCAGCAGTGGTGCCTTAACGGAGGAAAAACTGTTTTTT. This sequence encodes CASSGALTEEKLFF.